This TCR beta chain was observed in a study of neurological immune-mediated disorders. Synthesis of cDNA was accomplished via 5'RACE employing 10-nucleotide random UMIs. From the 5' RACE reads, TCRdb called clonotypes with MiXCR, one entry per CDR3 protein. Among approximately 20,000 distinct CDR3 sequences listed, about 16% were seen once. The CDR3 runs 15 residues. Trimming removed 2 bases at V and 1 base at J, with 10 bases between. Germline V lookup: CDR1 SGHDT, CDR2 YYEEEE. Ten or more counts support this clonotype. The target antigen is unknown. Findings of the study overall: The most TCR clonal expansion was seen in HTLV-1-associated myelopathy, whereas the least was seen in multiple sclerosis, below the level in healthy controls.

Material: PBMCs. The TCR originated in a female donor with HTLV-1-associated myelopathy (HAM/TSP). J is TRBJ2-1 and V is TRBV5-6; D gene uncertain. Here the CDR3 reads CASSFRGFSYNEQFF. The CDR3 coding sequence is TGTGCCAGCAGCTTTCGTGGTTTTTCCTACAATGAGCAGTTCTTC. Looking up the rest from reference TRBV5-6 and TRBJ2-1 gives the full variable domain: DAGVTQSPTHLIKTRGQQVTLRCSPKSGHDTVSWYQQALGQGPQFIFQYYEEEERQRGNFPDRFSGHQFPNYSSELNVNALLLGDSALYLCASSFRGFSYNEQFFGPGTRLTVL.